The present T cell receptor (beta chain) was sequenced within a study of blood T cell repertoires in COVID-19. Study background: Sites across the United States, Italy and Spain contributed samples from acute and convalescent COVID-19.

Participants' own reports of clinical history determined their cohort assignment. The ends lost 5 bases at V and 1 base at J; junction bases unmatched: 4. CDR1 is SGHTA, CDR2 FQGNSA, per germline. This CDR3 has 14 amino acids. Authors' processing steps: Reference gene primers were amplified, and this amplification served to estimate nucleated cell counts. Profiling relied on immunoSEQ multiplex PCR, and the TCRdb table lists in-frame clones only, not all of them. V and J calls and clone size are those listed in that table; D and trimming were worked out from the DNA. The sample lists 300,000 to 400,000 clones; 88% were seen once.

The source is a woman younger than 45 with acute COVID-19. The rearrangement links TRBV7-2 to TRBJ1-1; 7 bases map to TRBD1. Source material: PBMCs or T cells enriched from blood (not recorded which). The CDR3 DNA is TGTGCCAGCAGCATACAGGGGCAGAACACTGAAGCTTTCTTT. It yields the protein CASSIQGQNTEAFF.